A single sample gave rise to the 18 T cell receptor beta chains below, sequenced in a study of cytomegalovirus exposure and HLA in healthy donors. Researchers ran the PCR with 60 Vbeta and 13 Jbeta primers. Some clones are missing from TCRdb's copy, which holds only in-frame ones; the method was immunoSEQ multiplex PCR. The sample shows just under 250,000 clones, about four fifths of them seen only once. Sequencing used PBMCs. Receptors originate from a woman between 35 and 50 years old in good health and CMV-seropositive.

The V and J genes are TRBV5-1 and TRBJ1-2; TRBD1 agrees at 9 bases. With V trimmed by 3 bases and J by 6 bases, 12 bases remained unmatched. The CDR3 totals 16 residues. From germline, CDR1 is SGHRS and CDR2 YFSETQ. For the CDR3, the DNA is TGCGCCAGCAGCTATATATGGGACAGGGCTGGCGATGGCTACACCTTC. The encoded protein is CASSYIWDRAGDGYTF.

The gene calls are TRBV29-1 and TRBJ1-1, with a tentative D call TRBD1 (6 bases). V dropped 2 bases and J dropped 4 bases, with 11 bases sitting between them. The germline gives CDR1 SQVTM, CDR2 ANQGSEA. CDR3 length: 13 amino acids. The DNA for the CDR3 is TGCAGCGTTGAAACAGGGTTGGGCACTGAAGCTTTCTTT. Encoded protein: CSVETGLGTEAFF.

The V call is TRBV6-5, the J call TRBJ1-1; D is uncertain. Germline lookup yields CDR1 MNHEY and CDR2 SVGAGI. The V and J ends lost 0 bases and 8 bases respectively, with 16 bases between them. This CDR3 contains 15 residues. CDR3 bases: TGTGCCAGCAGTTACTCGATTCTTCTGAGGGCAGAAGCTTTCTTT. This gives the protein CASSYSILLRAEAFF.

V and J are TRBV7-9 and TRBJ2-1; D perhaps matches TRBD2 (6 bases). The CDR3 is 16 residues long. The germline V gene has CDR1 SEHNR and CDR2 FQNEAQ (reference sequence). The V and J ends lost 5 bases and 1 base respectively, with 15 bases between them. CDR3 DNA sequence: TGTGCCAGCAGCCCTAGGGGCGGGGCATCCTACAATGAGCAGTTCTTC. Translating it yields CASSPRGGASYNEQFF.

V is TRBV7-2 and J is TRBJ2-3; 9 bases are a match to TRBD1. The CDR3 has 15 residues. The ends lost 5 bases at V and 10 bases at J; junction bases unmatched: 13. Germline-derived CDR1 and CDR2 are SGHTA and FQGNSA. CDR3 amino acids: CASSQTRDRVGAQYF. The CDR3 DNA reads TGTGCCAGCAGCCAAACCCGGGACAGGGTAGGGGCGCAGTATTTT.

This chain connects TRBV7-2 to TRBJ2-7; 7 bases fit TRBD1. V lost 5 bases, J lost 5 bases, and 9 bases stayed unmatched. The CDR3 covers 14 residues. Germline CDR1 SGHTA, CDR2 FQGNSA. CDR3 sequence: CASSAQQGQDEQYF. CDR3 coding DNA: TGTGCCAGCAGCGCCCAACAGGGGCAAGACGAGCAGTACTTC.

V gene TRBV4-2 combines with J gene TRBJ2-7; D possibly corresponds to TRBD2 (5 bases). Trimming pared 0 bases from V and 3 bases from J, leaving 21 bases between. CDR3 length: 18 residues. The germline gives CDR1 LGHNA, CDR2 YNFKEQ. CDR3 loop: CASSQDGRRQRENYEQYF. CDR3 in DNA: TGTGCCAGCAGCCAAGACGGCCGGAGGCAGCGTGAGAACTACGAGCAGTACTTC.

This clone occurred once. This chain joins TRBV4-2 and TRBJ2-5; 10 nucleotides agree with TRBD2. Germline CDR1 and CDR2: LGHNA and YNFKEQ. This CDR3 contains 17 residues. With V trimmed by 0 bases and J by 4 bases, 8 bases remained unmatched. The DNA for the CDR3 is TGTGCCAGCAGCCAAGATCATGGGCTAGCGGGGGTAGAGACCCAGTACTTC. Residues: CASSQDHGLAGVETQYF.

This sequence joins TRBV30 and TRBJ2-1; 9 positions agree with TRBD2. Germline CDR1 and CDR2: GTSNPN and SVGIG (reference sequence). J was trimmed by 2 bases and V by 0 bases; bases with no gene match: 5. This CDR3 has 16 residues. CDR3 nucleotides: TGTGCCTGGAGTGTACAATCTAGCGGGGCCTACAATGAGCAGTTCTTC. It codes for CAWSVQSSGAYNEQFF.

This chain joins TRBV11-3 and TRBJ1-2, with D possibly being TRBD1 (6 bases). This CDR3 has 14 amino acids. Germline values: CDR1 SGHNT, CDR2 YENEEA. V lost 5 bases, J lost 4 bases, and 14 bases lay in between. The CDR3 spells CASSPGRDTYGYTF. CDR3 bases: TGTGCCAGCAGCCCAGGCAGGGACACCTATGGCTACACCTTC.

This chain links TRBV15 with TRBJ2-1; maybe TRBD2 (6 bases). The CDR3 length is 12 residues. Germline V gene data show CDR1 as LNHNV and CDR2 as YYDKDF (reference sequence). Deletions cut 5 bases from V and 10 bases from J, with 12 bases between. The CDR3 protein is CATSVRGEEQFF. In DNA, the CDR3 is TGTGCCACCAGCGTGCGGGGAGAAGAGCAGTTCTTC.

The chain joins TRBV5-4 to TRBJ2-7, with 8 bases aligning to TRBD2. V gave up 6 bases and J gave up 1 base; unmatched junction bases: 3. The germline gives CDR1 SGHNT, CDR2 YYREEE (reference sequence). The CDR3 runs to 13 residues. CDR3 in amino acids: CASTSSGSYEQYF. In DNA form, the CDR3 reads TGTGCCAGCACTTCTAGCGGGTCCTACGAGCAGTACTTC.

This clone came up a few times. This chain uses TRBV19 with TRBJ1-1; D is unclear. CDR3 length: 14 residues. Trimming pared 3 bases from V and 4 bases from J, leaving 12 bases between. Germline V CDR1 and CDR2: LNHDA, SQIVND (reference sequence). The DNA of the CDR3 is TGTGCCAGTAGTATCGGAATAGGAGGCACTGAAGCTTTCTTT. It is translated as CASSIGIGGTEAFF.

The gene calls are TRBV11-2 and TRBJ2-7, with 7 bases that match TRBD2. CDR3 length: 16 residues. The germline CDR1 and CDR2 sequences are SGHAT and FQNNGV. The V and J ends lost 7 bases and 4 bases, in that order; junction bases with no gene match: 16. The CDR3 coding sequence is TGTGCCAGCACCCTCATTAGGGGTAGCGGGTTATACGAGCAGTACTTC. Encoded protein: CASTLIRGSGLYEQYF.

The gene calls are TRBV15 and TRBJ1-4, with D uncertain. Germline CDR1 LNHNV, CDR2 YYDKDF (reference sequence). The V gene lost 8 bases and the J gene lost 5 bases, with 12 bases spanning the gap. This CDR3 comprises 13 residues. DNA of the CDR3: TGTGCCACCGAGGACGGAGGGAATGAAAAACTGTTTTTT. This gives the protein CATEDGGNEKLFF.

The table lists this clone with a few counts. This chain joins TRBV9 and TRBJ2-7, with 11 bases matching TRBD2. V gave up 3 bases and J gave up 5 bases; unmatched junction bases: 7. This CDR3 region has 15 residues. The V gene's germline CDR1 is SGDLS and CDR2 YYNGEE. The CDR3 DNA reads TGTGCCAGCAGCGCTAGCGGGAGGTCCGCCCACGAGCAGTACTTC. Protein: CASSASGRSAHEQYF.

As regards this clone: An end of the junction differs from the germline gene, which may be a read error. The chain is built from TRBV5-4 and TRBJ2-7; weak D call: TRBD1 (6 bases). CDR1 is SGHNT, CDR2 YYREEE, per germline (reference sequence). This CDR3 spans 14 amino acids. The CDR3 nucleotides are TGTGCCAGCAGTCCCGACAGGAACTCCTACGAGCAGTGCTTC. This encodes CASSPDRNSYEQCF.

This clone turned up a few times. This chain connects TRBV5-3 to TRBJ1-2, with D unclear. Being an ORF, TRBV5-3 has a function that is uncertain. The CDR3 totals 11 residues. V was pared by 3 bases and J by 8 bases, with 8 bases between. The CDR3 loop reads CARSYLSGYTF. The CDR3 DNA follows: TGTGCCAGAAGCTACTTATCAGGCTACACCTTC.